The 20 T cell receptor beta chains below were found in one sample sequenced in a study of radiation and T cells in renal cell carcinoma. The time point was: blood 4 weeks post-SBRT, at nephrectomy. Documented treatment: 15 Gy SBRT to primary tumor, nephrectomy 4 weeks later. This table comes from immunoSEQ multiplex PCR, and its TCRdb copy is limited to in-frame clones, with some not included. The sample lists roughly 170,000 clones; around 89% were seen once. Source: blood, taken from a patient whose treatment included radiotherapy and nephrectomy. The receptors stem from a woman aged 45-65 years with renal cell carcinoma.

The chain has TRBV4-2 and TRBJ2-3; no clear D. The CDR3 spans 16 residues. Germline V gives CDR1 LGHNA, CDR2 YNFKEQ. The V and J ends lost 3 bases and 0 bases respectively, with 13 bases between them. The CDR3 DNA is TGTGCCAGCAGCCAGCTTAGGGCTTCGAGCACAGATACGCAGTATTTT. Encoded protein: CASSQLRASSTDTQYF.

V gene TRBV5-1 combines with J gene TRBJ2-3; the D gene is possibly TRBD2 (7 bases). Germline loops: CDR1 SGHRS, CDR2 YFSETQ. CDR3 length: 15 amino acids. Trimming took 0 bases from V and 5 from J, leaving 13 bases between them. The DNA for the CDR3 is TGCGCCAGCAGCTTGGTGGGGGGGGCCGAAGATACGCAGTATTTT. It specifies CASSLVGGAEDTQYF.

The CDR3 DNA is TGTGCCAGCAGCTTGGGGGACAGAGCGAACACCGGGGAGCTGTTTTTT. Translation gives CASSLGDRANTGELFF. This sequence joins TRBV5-6 and TRBJ2-2, with 7 bases that match TRBD1. The CDR3 has 16 amino acids. V dropped 0 bases and J dropped 0; count of bases not matched to a gene: 2. CDR1 is SGHDT, CDR2 YYEEEE, per germline. Full variable domain (remainder filled in from reference TRBV5-6 and TRBJ2-2): DAGVTQSPTHLIKTRGQQVTLRCSPKSGHDTVSWYQQALGQGPQFIFQYYEEEERQRGNFPDRFSGHQFPNYSSELNVNALLLGDSALYLCASSLGDRANTGELFFGEGSRLTVL.

V usage is TRBV7-9 and J usage is TRBJ1-4; the match to TRBD1 covers 8 bases. J was trimmed by 7 bases and V by 4 bases; bases with no gene match: 5. The CDR3 sequence is 14 residues long. Germline CDR1 and CDR2: SEHNR and FQNEAQ (reference sequence). This chain's CDR3 is CASSSRQGLEKLFF. The CDR3 DNA reads TGTGCCAGCAGCTCTCGACAGGGGCTTGAAAAACTGTTTTTT.

This chain links TRBV6-5 with TRBJ2-1, with 10 bases matching TRBD2. Germline V lookup: CDR1 MNHEY, CDR2 SVGAGI. This CDR3 comprises 16 residues. Unmatched junction bases numbered 7, after V lost 4 bases and J lost 4 bases. This CDR3 reads CASSSGSGGLYNEQFF. DNA for the CDR3: TGTGCCAGCAGTTCCGGTAGCGGGGGGCTATACAATGAGCAGTTCTTC.

This sequence joins TRBV10-3 and TRBJ1-2; TRBD1 is a possible D gene (6 bases). Germline V gives CDR1 ENHRY, CDR2 SYGVKD. The V and J ends lost 10 bases and 5 bases respectively, with 20 bases between them. CDR3 size: 14 residues. For the CDR3, the DNA is TGTGCCACCTCGGCCTCGGGGGCATTGTATGGCTACACCTTC. Translating gives CATSASGALYGYTF.

The V gene is TRBV2, the J gene TRBJ2-1, with D perhaps assigned TRBD1 or TRBD2 (6 bases each). The CDR3 has 15 amino acids. V was pared by 5 bases and J by 2 bases, with 13 bases between. CDR1 is SNHLY and CDR2 is FYNNEI in the germline V gene. The CDR3 sequence is CASSQGGGPYNEQFF. The CDR3 region has the DNA TGTGCCAGCAGTCAGGGTGGGGGGCCCTACAATGAGCAGTTCTTC.

This chain joins TRBV5-1 and TRBJ1-1; D might be TRBD1 (5 bases). The V and J ends lost 1 base and 3 bases respectively, with 10 bases between them. The CDR3 runs to 14 residues. Germline V CDR1 and CDR2: SGHRS, YFSETQ. The CDR3 here is CASSLQGVYTEAFF. CDR3 nucleotides: TGCGCCAGCAGCTTGCAGGGTGTTTACACTGAAGCTTTCTTT.

This clone was detected a few times. This chain links TRBV9 with TRBJ1-2; tentatively, D is TRBD1 (5 bases). CDR3 length: 15 amino acids. Deletions cut 3 bases from V and 8 bases from J, with 20 bases between. Germline loops: CDR1 SGDLS, CDR2 YYNGEE. CDR3 amino acids: CASSAHHGGPVGYTF. The CDR3 DNA reads TGTGCCAGCAGCGCCCACCATGGGGGACCGGTGGGCTACACCTTC.

The chain's CDR3 is CASSQDLPPRDGYTF. The DNA for the CDR3 is TGTGCCAGCAGCCAAGATCTTCCCCCGAGGGATGGCTACACCTTC. The rearrangement links TRBV4-2 to TRBJ1-2; D gene ambiguous. Germline CDR1 and CDR2: LGHNA and YNFKEQ. The CDR3 spans 15 residues. V was pared by 0 bases and J by 6 bases, with 14 bases between.

The gene calls are TRBV7-2 and TRBJ1-2, with a weak D call TRBD1 (5 bases). Trimming shortened V by 2 bases and J by 6 bases, and 13 bases separated the two germline ends. Germline loops: CDR1 SGHTA, CDR2 FQGNSA. The CDR3 consists of 14 residues. CDR3 DNA sequence: TGTGCCAGCAGCTTAAGCAGGGTGGAGAATGGCTACACCTTC. Translated, it gives CASSLSRVENGYTF.

The rearrangement links TRBV5-1 to TRBJ2-3; TRBD2 is a possible D gene (5 bases). Trimming stripped 2 bases from V and 2 bases from J, with 15 bases between. The CDR3 loop spans 16 amino acids. Germline CDR1 and CDR2: SGHRS and YFSETQ. The DNA for the CDR3 is TGCGCCAGCAGCTTTCTACAAGCGGATTTCACAGATACGCAGTATTTT. It specifies CASSFLQADFTDTQYF.

The chain recombines TRBV7-2 with TRBJ1-4, with TRBD1 identical over 7 bases. Germline lookup yields CDR1 SGHTA and CDR2 FQGNSA. Trimming at V came to 5 bases and at J to 4 bases, leaving 7 bases not matched to a gene. This CDR3 is built from 15 residues. The CDR3 here is CASSDRQGRNEKLFF. In DNA form, the CDR3 reads TGTGCCAGCAGCGACCGACAGGGCCGTAATGAAAAACTGTTTTTT.

V usage is TRBV14 and J usage is TRBJ2-3, with D possibly TRBD2 on 6 matching bases. The V gene lost 0 bases and the J gene lost 8 bases, with 12 bases spanning the gap. CDR1 is SGHDN, CDR2 FVKESK, per germline. The CDR3 covers 14 residues. DNA of the CDR3: TGTGCCAGCAGCCAAGATATCGGGGGTGGTACGCAGTATTTT. It translates to CASSQDIGGGTQYF.

This chain links TRBV11-3 with TRBJ2-7, with D unclear. Trimming pared 3 bases from V and 6 bases from J, leaving 9 bases between. This CDR3 is 12 amino acids long. Germline V gives CDR1 SGHNT, CDR2 YENEEA. CDR3 amino acids: CASSFIEGEQYF. CDR3 in DNA: TGTGCCAGCAGCTTCATAGAAGGCGAGCAGTACTTC.

This rearrangement joins TRBV19 to TRBJ1-1, with TRBD1 as a possible D gene (5 bases). The CDR3 is 15 residues long. V lost 1 base to trimming and J lost 0 bases, with 9 bases between them. Looked up from germline, CDR1 is LNHDA and CDR2 is SQIVND (reference sequence). CDR3 residues: CASSIVAGLNTEAFF. As DNA, the CDR3 is TGTGCCAGTAGTATAGTCGCAGGGCTGAACACTGAAGCTTTCTTT.

V gene TRBV6-5 combines with J gene TRBJ1-2; maybe TRBD1 (5 bases). The V gene lost 0 bases and the J gene lost 8 bases, with 13 bases spanning the gap. Germline V gene lookup returns CDR1 MNHEY and CDR2 SVGAGI. This CDR3 is built from 14 residues. In DNA form, the CDR3 reads TGTGCCAGCAGTTACTCGGGGGGGAAAGGCGGCTACACCTTC. This sequence encodes CASSYSGGKGGYTF.

This chain joins TRBV9 and TRBJ1-2, with TRBD1 matching 8 bases. Germline lookup yields CDR1 SGDLS and CDR2 YYNGEE. J gave up 5 bases and V 3 bases, and 3 bases lay outside the gene matches. The CDR3 covers 13 residues. The CDR3 sequence: CASSERTGYGYTF. CDR3 in DNA: TGTGCCAGCAGCGAACGGACAGGGTATGGCTACACCTTC.

This clone was seen once. V is TRBV25-1 and J is TRBJ1-6, with D hard to call. V was cut by 3 bases and J by 12 bases, with 18 bases left in between. CDR3 length: 15 residues. The V gene's germline CDR1 is MGHDK and CDR2 SYGVNS. CDR3 protein: CASSDDNASGLPLHF. The CDR3 region has the DNA TGTGCCAGCAGTGATGACAATGCATCGGGTCTACCCCTCCACTTT.

Only one count was recorded for this clone. The chain links TRBV6-6 to TRBJ1-6; D not certain. CDR1 is MNHNY and CDR2 is SVGAGI in the germline V gene (reference sequence). This CDR3 spans 13 amino acids. Trimming took off 7 bases at V and 10 bases at J, with 14 bases between the two ends. CDR3 sequence (DNA): TGTGCCAGCAATCCCGTTAGCACCTCACCCCTCCACTTT. Its protein product is CASNPVSTSPLHF.